Listed here are 9 T cell receptor beta chains from one sample, sequenced in a study of blood T cell repertoires in COVID-19. The data were produced by immunoSEQ multiplex PCR, yet TCRdb's version contains in-frame clones alone and is incomplete. Of about 230,000 clones in the sample, around 83% were seen once. Sequencing was done on a sample of peripheral blood. Receptor source: a woman aged 50 to 60 with acute or convalescent COVID-19.

The gene calls are TRBV5-5 and TRBJ1-1; TRBD1 matches at 9 bases. With V trimmed by 4 bases and J by 7 bases, 8 bases remained unmatched. Germline CDR1 SGHKS, CDR2 YYEKEE (reference sequence). This CDR3 has 14 amino acids. Written as DNA, the CDR3 is TGTGCCAGCAGCCGTCGGACAGGGGCACTTGAAGCTTTCTTT. Its protein is CASSRRTGALEAFF.

The J gene is TRBJ2-1, the V gene TRBV6-6; D call uncertain. Germline lookup yields CDR1 MNHNY and CDR2 SVGAGI (reference sequence). The CDR3 is 13 residues long. Trimming took off 0 bases at V and 6 bases at J, with 6 bases between the two ends. The CDR3 spells CASSYSSSNEQFF. CDR3 sequence (DNA): TGTGCCAGCAGTTACTCCTCGTCCAATGAGCAGTTCTTC.

The rearrangement links TRBV28 to TRBJ2-2, with 8 bases aligning to TRBD1. V trimming: 3 bases; J trimming: 7 bases; junction bases outside the gene matches: 7. CDR1 and CDR2 from the germline V gene are MDHEN and SYDVKM. CDR3 length equals 15 residues. In nucleotides, the CDR3 is TGTGCCAGCAGTTTTGGTTCAGGGGGCTTCGGGGAGCTGTTTTTT. Translated: CASSFGSGGFGELFF.

V usage is TRBV5-1 and J usage is TRBJ1-6; D gene unclear. Trimming took 6 bases from V and 9 from J, leaving 22 bases between them. Germline V gene data show CDR1 as SGHRS and CDR2 as YFSETQ. This CDR3 comprises 16 residues. The CDR3 DNA is TGCGCCAGCAAAGTAGTCGGCGGCCTTGTGATTTCACCCCTCCACTTT. Protein product: CASKVVGGLVISPLHF.

The rearrangement joins TRBV6-5 to TRBJ2-7; 10 nucleotides match TRBD1. Germline CDR1 and CDR2: MNHEY and SVGAGI. Trimming at V came to 5 bases and at J to 5 bases, leaving 3 bases not matched to a gene. The CDR3 covers 13 residues. CDR3 in amino acids: CASSRDRGNEQYF. In nucleotides, the CDR3 is TGTGCCAGCAGTAGGGACAGGGGAAACGAGCAGTACTTC.

J is TRBJ1-1 and V is TRBV10-3; 7 bases are a match to TRBD1. The CDR3 is 14 residues long. In germline, CDR1 is ENHRY, CDR2 SYGVKD. Trimming took 2 bases from V and 5 from J; bases not matched to a gene: 5. DNA for the CDR3: TGTGCCATCAGTGAGCAGGCAGGGGGAACTGAAGCTTTCTTT. Translating gives CAISEQAGGTEAFF.

The chain couples TRBV4-1 to TRBJ2-2, with D possibly matching TRBD1 (6 bases). Germline V CDR1 and CDR2: MGHRA, YSYEKL. The V and J ends lost 4 bases and 5 bases respectively, with 8 bases between them. The CDR3 spans 13 residues. The CDR3 DNA is TGCGCCAGCAGCCCCACAGGGACCGGGGAGCTGTTTTTT. It translates to CASSPTGTGELFF.

The rearrangement links TRBV15 to TRBJ2-5, with a tentative D call TRBD2 (6 bases). The CDR3 covers 14 residues. V lost 1 base and J lost 5, with 11 bases in between. The germline V gene has CDR1 LNHNV and CDR2 YYDKDF (reference sequence). The CDR3 DNA sequence: TGTGCCACCAGCAGAGGTGGGGGGAAGGAGACCCAGTACTTC. The encoded protein is CATSRGGGKETQYF.

This chain connects TRBV5-6 to TRBJ2-7; D is perhaps TRBD2 (5 bases). Germline CDR1 and CDR2: SGHDT and YYEEEE. CDR3 size: 14 residues. Trimming shortened V by 0 bases and J by 7 bases, and 14 bases separated the two germline ends. In nucleotides, the CDR3 is TGTGCCAGCAGCTTGGAGGTGGGTTCGGGGGAGCAGTACTTC. Translated: CASSLEVGSGEQYF.